The T cell receptor (beta chain) under discussion was sequenced for a study of T cell responses to AZD1222 COVID-19 vaccine. Deletions cut 5 bases from V and 4 bases from J, with 11 bases between. This CDR3 has 13 amino acids. Germline V gene data show CDR1 as SGHAT and CDR2 as FQNNGV. Study-level points and caveats: Among the donors, most were white British and more were female, and clonal diversity was possibly underestimated. The peak T cell response came first, and repertoires were sampled only after it.

As concerns this clone: Its antigen remains unidentified.

The data were produced by immunoSEQ multiplex PCR, yet TCRdb's version contains in-frame clones alone and is incomplete. The sample lists some 150,000 clones; 80% to 95% were seen once. The source is an adult who received the AZD1222 COVID-19 vaccine. Source: peripheral blood, taken 28 days after the second AZD1222 dose. V gene TRBV11-2 combines with J gene TRBJ1-1; tentative D call: TRBD1 (5 bases). DNA of the CDR3: TGTGCCAGCAGCCTAGGGGAGGTCACTGAAGCTTTCTTT. Protein: CASSLGEVTEAFF.